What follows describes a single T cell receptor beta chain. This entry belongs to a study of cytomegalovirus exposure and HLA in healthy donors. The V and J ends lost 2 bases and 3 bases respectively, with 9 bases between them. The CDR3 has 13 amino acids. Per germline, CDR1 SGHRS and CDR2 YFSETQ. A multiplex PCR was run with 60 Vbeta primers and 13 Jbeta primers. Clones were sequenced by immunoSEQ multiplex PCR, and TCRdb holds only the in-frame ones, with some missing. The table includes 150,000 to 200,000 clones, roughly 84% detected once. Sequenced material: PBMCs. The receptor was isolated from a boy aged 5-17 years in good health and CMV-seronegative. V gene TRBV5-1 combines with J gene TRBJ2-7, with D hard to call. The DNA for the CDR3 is TGCGCCAGCAGCTTACAGAATCACTACGAGCAGTACTTC. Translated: CASSLQNHYEQYF.